This T cell receptor beta chain was found in a study of T cells expressing NK-cell markers. The CDR3 covers 15 residues. Per the germline V gene, CDR1 is LGHNA and CDR2 is YNFKEQ. From the 5' RACE reads, TCRdb lists one entry per CDR3 protein and no DNA. This repertoire includes about 160,000 distinct CDR3 sequences. The sequenced sample was blood T cells: a sorted CD56 or NKG2C T cell subset, CD4+ or CD8+ T cells, or bulk PBMC T cells (not recorded which). The clonotype originates from a man aged 18-70 years in good health. V and J are TRBV4-2 and TRBJ1-1; TCRdb's D gene call, TRBD1, goes unchecked for lack of DNA. The CDR3 loop reads CASSPTRGGNTEAFF.